The 23 T cell receptor beta chains listed next were all sequenced from one sample in a study of siplizumab effects on memory and regulatory T cells (dated by TCRdb to the late 2010s). Library construction relied on the immunoSEQ multiplex PCR assay. Drawn from immuneACCESS, this table holds only the in-frame rearrangements with V and J called that TCRdb kept. Clones are partly lost; checked studies trace under half to an unresolved V gene and leave the rest unexplained. The sample yields more than 45,000 clones; 95% to 98% were counted once. Around 0.64% of the sample goes to the ten largest clones. Sequenced input: naive CD4+ T cells sorted from blood. The intended sense of this specimen's cell subset or site label: unstimulated naive T cells. These receptors originate from a human donor in good health.

The CDR3 nucleotides are TGTGCCATCAGCGGACACCTGAACACTGAAGCTTTCTTT. The encoded protein is CAISGHLNTEAFF. The V gene is TRBV10-3, the J gene TRBJ1-1; tentatively, D is TRBD1 (5 bases). V was trimmed by 6 bases and J by 0 bases, leaving 8 bases between them. The germline V gene has CDR1 ENHRY and CDR2 SYGVKD. This CDR3 is 13 amino acids long.

The V and J genes are TRBV27 and TRBJ2-6; the D gene could be TRBD1 or TRBD2 (6 bases each). Trimming took off 4 bases at V and 2 bases at J, with 15 bases between the two ends. CDR1 MNHEY and CDR2 SMNVEV come from the germline V gene (reference sequence). This CDR3 has 17 residues. CDR3 residues: CASSSGAGETGANVLTF. Written as DNA, the CDR3 is TGTGCCAGCAGTTCGGGGGCAGGGGAAACTGGGGCCAACGTCCTGACTTTC.

V usage is TRBV6-5 and J usage is TRBJ2-5, with 10 bases aligning to TRBD1. The CDR3 spans 14 residues. Germline-derived CDR1 and CDR2 are MNHEY and SVGAGI. J gave up 1 base and V 7 bases, and 3 bases lay outside the gene matches. The CDR3 sequence: CASIRDRGQETQYF. CDR3 nucleotides: TGTGCCAGCATTCGGGACAGGGGCCAAGAGACCCAGTACTTC.

The chain couples TRBV7-8 to TRBJ1-1; 7 nucleotides line up with TRBD1. The germline V gene encodes CDR1 SGHVS and CDR2 FQNEAQ. Trimming removed 4 bases from V and 4 bases from J; junction bases left unmatched: 3. CDR3 length: 13 residues. As DNA, the CDR3 is TGTGCCAGCAGCTGGGAGGGGGCCACTGAAGCTTTCTTT. Its translation: CASSWEGATEAFF.

The rearrangement links TRBV5-5 to TRBJ1-5, with unresolved D. Trimming pared 0 bases from V and 1 base from J, leaving 2 bases between. CDR1 is SGHKS, CDR2 YYEKEE, per germline (reference sequence). The CDR3 contains 13 residues. DNA for the CDR3: TGTGCCAGCAGCTTGGACAGCAATCAGCCCCAGCATTTT. Its translation: CASSLDSNQPQHF.

The genes are TRBV20-1 and TRBJ2-7, with D perhaps TRBD1 (6 bases). Germline V CDR1 and CDR2: DFQATT, SNEGSKA (reference sequence). V dropped 6 bases and J dropped 3 bases, with 9 bases sitting between them. CDR3 size: 11 residues. CDR3 region: CSARGGYEQYF. CDR3 nucleotide sequence: TGCAGTGCCCGAGGGGGCTACGAGCAGTACTTC.

This clone was detected once. The chain uses TRBV27 and TRBJ2-1; 7 positions match TRBD1. Germline assignment: CDR1 MNHEY and CDR2 SMNVEV (reference sequence). The CDR3 sequence is 13 residues long. The junction had 4 bases not matched to a gene; V was cut back by 6 bases and J by 5 bases. This CDR3 reads CASRDRHDNEQFF. The CDR3 nucleotides are TGTGCCAGCAGGGACAGGCATGACAATGAGCAGTTCTTC.

The J gene is TRBJ1-2, the V gene TRBV30; no clear D. The germline V and J ends were trimmed by 3 bases and 4 bases, with 9 bases remaining between them. The germline gives CDR1 GTSNPN, CDR2 SVGIG (reference sequence). This CDR3 region has 12 residues. The CDR3 DNA sequence: TGTGCCTGGAGCCCCGGACCCTATGGCTACACCTTC. The encoded protein is CAWSPGPYGYTF.

The V gene is TRBV5-1, the J gene TRBJ2-5; D perhaps matches TRBD2 (5 bases). This CDR3 is built from 14 residues. Per germline, CDR1 SGHRS and CDR2 YFSETQ. Trimming removed 4 bases at V and 5 bases at J, with 15 bases between. The CDR3 region has the DNA TGCGCCAGCAGCCAAGAGGGCCGATCCGAGACCCAGTACTTC. Translated, it gives CASSQEGRSETQYF.

This clone appeared once. The chain joins TRBV6-5 to TRBJ2-7, with D possibly TRBD1 on 6 matching bases. Trimming took 5 bases from V and 4 from J, leaving 9 bases between them. CDR1 is MNHEY, CDR2 SVGAGI, per germline. The CDR3 length is 12 residues. The DNA of the CDR3 is TGTGCCAGCAGTCGTGACAGGTACGAGCAGTACTTC. Its translation is CASSRDRYEQYF.

This CDR3 is CASSSGLLAKNIQYF. The CDR3 coding sequence is TGTGCCAGCAGTTCAGGATTACTAGCCAAAAACATTCAGTACTTC. V usage is TRBV27 and J usage is TRBJ2-4; D gene ambiguous. This CDR3 has 15 residues. In germline, CDR1 is MNHEY, CDR2 SMNVEV (reference sequence). Trimming removed 4 bases from V and 0 bases from J, with 10 bases in between.

This clone was detected once. The chain uses TRBV30 and TRBJ2-1, with D tentatively TRBD2 (5 bases). In germline, CDR1 is GTSNPN, CDR2 SVGIG (reference sequence). The CDR3 spans 14 residues. Trimming stripped 4 bases from V and 8 bases from J, with 18 bases between. CDR3 nucleotide sequence: TGTGCCTGGATCCCGGGATTTTATATCGATGAGCAGTTCTTC. This gives the protein CAWIPGFYIDEQFF.

The V gene is TRBV15, the J gene TRBJ2-1; D may be TRBD1 (5 bases). Between the trimmed V and J ends, which lost 9 bases and 5 bases, there was a span of 20 bases. Germline assignment: CDR1 LNHNV and CDR2 YYDKDF (reference sequence). CDR3 length: 15 residues. This CDR3 is CATSRQLIEDNEQFF. In DNA, the CDR3 is TGTGCCACGAGCCGACAGTTGATAGAGGACAATGAGCAGTTCTTC.

A word on this clone: The CDR3 end shows no conserved phenylalanine or tryptophan, and so a read error is likely. V and J are TRBV6-1 and TRBJ1-2; D not resolved. The CDR3 extends over 17 amino acids. Germline assignment: CDR1 MNHNS and CDR2 SASEGT. The V end was cut by 1 base, the J end by 0 bases, with 15 bases between. The CDR3: CASSEGPGKRANYGYTL. In DNA form, the CDR3 reads TGTGCCAGCAGTGAAGGGCCCGGGAAAAGGGCTAACTATGGCTACACCCTC.

The CDR3 sequence is CASSMTGAPNRETQYF. CDR3 in DNA: TGTGCCAGTAGTATGACAGGGGCTCCAAATCGGGAGACCCAGTACTTC. V gene TRBV19 combines with J gene TRBJ2-5; 8 bases map to TRBD1. Germline CDR1 and CDR2: LNHDA and SQIVND (reference sequence). J was trimmed by 5 bases and V by 3 bases; bases with no gene match: 11. The CDR3 loop spans 16 amino acids.

This chain links TRBV4-3 with TRBJ2-7; no clear D gene. Trimming cost V 0 bases and J 5 bases, with 14 bases left between them. Germline V CDR1 and CDR2: LGHNA, YSLEER. This CDR3 has 15 amino acids. CDR3 loop: CASSQDARVGDEQYF. CDR3 DNA: TGCGCCAGCAGCCAAGATGCTCGCGTTGGGGACGAGCAGTACTTC.

This chain connects TRBV2 to TRBJ2-4, with unresolved D. Germline CDR1 is SNHLY and CDR2 is FYNNEI. The length of the CDR3 is 16 residues. V was trimmed by 3 bases and J by 0 bases, leaving 12 bases between them. CDR3 protein: CASSDLGRLAKNIQYF. CDR3 sequence (DNA): TGTGCCAGCAGTGACTTGGGAAGACTAGCCAAAAACATTCAGTACTTC.

J is TRBJ2-5 and V is TRBV5-4, with 8 nucleotides matching TRBD2. V lost 0 bases, J lost 2 bases, and 0 bases stayed unmatched. CDR1 is SGHNT and CDR2 is YYREEE in the germline V gene (reference sequence). CDR3 length: 14 amino acids. CDR3: CASSLGLAQETQYF. DNA of the CDR3: TGTGCCAGCAGCTTGGGACTAGCGCAAGAGACCCAGTACTTC.

In its sample, this clone was seen once. The V and J genes are TRBV4-1 and TRBJ2-2; 11 bases line up with TRBD2. Germline V CDR1 and CDR2: MGHRA, YSYEKL. Trimming cost V 4 bases and J 2 bases; bases outside gene matches: 9. This CDR3 region has 18 residues. The CDR3 bases are TGCGCCAGCAGCCGCGCGGGGACTAGCGGAGGAAACACCGGGGAGCTGTTTTTT. Its translation: CASSRAGTSGGNTGELFF.

CDR3 residues: CASSEGGRAEAFF. CDR3 sequence (DNA): TGTGCCAGCAGTGAAGGGGGCAGGGCTGAAGCTTTCTTT. The genes are TRBV2 and TRBJ1-1; possibly TRBD1 for D (5 bases). The CDR3 spans 13 residues. Germline V gene data show CDR1 as SNHLY and CDR2 as FYNNEI. V was shortened by 1 base and J by 6 bases, with 9 bases between the two germline ends.

The rearrangement joins TRBV28 to TRBJ2-2; D gene ambiguous. V was cut by 7 bases and J by 6 bases, with 15 bases left in between. The CDR3 runs 14 residues. CDR1 and CDR2 (germline): MDHEN, SYDVKM. The CDR3 DNA reads as TGTGCCAGCACTTGGTCAGCCAGCCCCGGGGAGCTGTTTTTT. Its translation is CASTWSASPGELFF. Together with reference TRBV28 and TRBJ2-2, the CDR3 gives the full variable domain: DVKVTQSSRYLVKRTGEKVFLECVQDMDHENMFWYRQDPGLGLRLIYFSYDVKMKEKGDIPEGYSVSREKKERFSLILESASTNQTSMYLCASTWSASPGELFFGEGSRLTVL.

The chain couples TRBV28 to TRBJ2-1; 10 bases line up with TRBD2. Germline values: CDR1 MDHEN, CDR2 SYDVKM. The CDR3 totals 17 residues. The V gene end was trimmed by 7 bases and the J gene end by 10 bases; junction bases not matched to a gene: 19. CDR3: CASTPRARLAGVREQFF. In DNA form, the CDR3 reads TGTGCCAGCACCCCTAGAGCGAGGCTAGCGGGAGTACGGGAGCAGTTCTTC.

The CDR3 region has the DNA TGTGCCAGCAGCCGGGGACTAGCGGGAGGAGGCGCGAACACCGGGGAGCTGTTTTTT. This gives the protein CASSRGLAGGGANTGELFF. The chain is built from TRBV7-9 and TRBJ2-2; 15 bases agree with TRBD2. This CDR3 has 19 residues. CDR1 SEHNR and CDR2 FQNEAQ come from the germline V gene (reference sequence). Trimming at V came to 5 bases and at J to 0 bases, leaving 7 bases not matched to a gene. The full variable domain, completed using reference TRBV7-9 and TRBJ2-2, is DTGVSQNPRHKITKRGQNVTFRCDPISEHNRLYWYRQTLGQGPEFLTYFQNEAQLEKSRLLSDRFSAERPKGSFSTLEIQRTEQGDSAMYLCASSRGLAGGGANTGELFFGEGSRLTVL.